One and the same sample provided the 26 T cell receptor beta chains below, sequenced in a study of regulatory T cells in long-lasting Graves disease (dated by TCRdb to about 2021). The method was multiplex PCR. Sequenced on an Illumina HiSeq 4000. iRepertoire HTBI primers and Arm-PCR amplification of CDR3 regions were used to construct TCR beta libraries. TCRdb passed the public sequencing reads through fastp at Q25 and MiXCR, retaining productive beta sequences. Under each unique CDR3 protein, matching rows form one entry showing the most common genes and DNA. A total of approximately 310,000 distinct CDR3 sequences appear in this sample, under 20% of them only once. The ten top clones hold about 36% of the sample. The sample's time point label, in plain terms: newly diagnosed GD, antithyroid drugs for less than 3 months. For both TCR sequencing and RNA sequencing, RNA was extracted from PBMCs in TRIzol.

The starting material was peripheral blood mononuclear cells (PBMCs), obtained at new diagnosis, from a patient treated with antithyroid drugs. All receptors derive from a female donor with Graves disease.

This clonotype showed up just once. The chain is built from TRBV12-3 or TRBV12-4 and TRBJ2-5, with 7 bases identical to TRBD1. Trimming removed 8 bases from V and 9 bases from J; junction bases left unmatched: 9. The CDR3 is 12 amino acids. This chain's CDR3 is CASRGQRRAQYF. The CDR3 DNA reads as TGTGCCAGCCGGGGACAGAGAAGAGCCCAGTACTTC.

CDR3 in amino acids: CASSSPQLAPYSYEQYF. The CDR3 region has the DNA TGTGCCAGCAGCTCTCCCCAACTAGCGCCGTACTCCTACGAGCAGTACTTC. This chain uses TRBV7-2 with TRBJ2-7, with 7 bases matching TRBD2. CDR3 length: 17 residues. The germline V gene has CDR1 SGHTA and CDR2 FQGNSA. The ends lost 4 bases at V and 0 bases at J; junction bases unmatched: 12.

This clonotype was observed at least ten times. This chain uses TRBV2 with TRBJ2-3; D is perhaps TRBD1 (5 bases). The CDR3 loop spans 16 amino acids. Trimming shortened V by 3 bases and J by 2 bases, and 15 bases separated the two germline ends. CDR1 and CDR2 from the germline V gene are SNHLY and FYNNEI. CDR3 nucleotides: TGTGCCAGCAGTGAGAGCTTGACAGCAGTCACAGATACGCAGTATTTT. This gives the protein CASSESLTAVTDTQYF. Full variable domain (missing parts from reference TRBV2 and TRBJ2-3): EPEVTQTPSHQVTQMGQEVILRCVPISNHLYFYWYRQILGQKVEFLVSFYNNEISEKSEIFDDQFSVERPDGSNFTLKIRSTKLEDSAMYFCASSESLTAVTDTQYFGPGTRLTVL.

The genes are TRBV11-3 and TRBJ1-1; 8 bases fit TRBD1. Germline-derived CDR1 and CDR2 are SGHNT and YENEEA. This CDR3 has 15 amino acids. Unmatched junction bases numbered 8, after V lost 4 bases and J lost 4 bases. CDR3 in amino acids: CASSSSGGVSTEAFF. CDR3 nucleotides: TGTGCCAGCAGCTCATCAGGGGGCGTGAGCACTGAAGCTTTCTTT.

This clonotype was counted ten times or more. The chain links TRBV12-3 or TRBV12-4 to TRBJ2-1; TRBD1 aligns across 7 bases. The CDR3 covers 16 residues. V was clipped by 5 bases and J by 4 bases; unmatched bases: 11. In DNA, the CDR3 is TGTGCCAGCAGTCGAGACAGGGTTTTCCTATACAATGAGCAGTTCTTC. It translates to CASSRDRVFLYNEQFF.

This clonotype appeared many times. This rearrangement joins TRBV12-5 to TRBJ2-1; D call uncertain. V lost 7 bases and J lost 5, with 6 bases in between. Germline V gene data show CDR1 as LGHNT and CDR2 as FRNRAP. The CDR3 length is 11 residues. The CDR3 reads CASAHNNEQFF. In DNA form, the CDR3 reads TGTGCTAGTGCCCACAACAATGAGCAGTTCTTC.

At least ten counts were recorded for this clonotype. The J gene is TRBJ2-7, the V gene TRBV2; the D is unclear. In germline, CDR1 is SNHLY, CDR2 FYNNEI. Trimming left V 6 bases short and J 2 bases short, with 5 bases between. This CDR3 comprises 11 residues. CDR3 protein: CASSTAYEQYF. CDR3 bases: TGTGCCAGCAGCACTGCCTACGAGCAGTACTTC.

This clonotype was seen a handful of times. This chain uses TRBV19 with TRBJ1-1, with unresolved D. This CDR3 has 15 residues. Between the trimmed V and J ends, which lost 0 bases and 3 bases, there was a span of 11 bases. Germline values: CDR1 LNHDA, CDR2 SQIVND (reference sequence). The CDR3 DNA sequence: TGTGCCAGTAGTATAGATAACCTTGAGGACACTGAAGCTTTCTTT. Protein: CASSIDNLEDTEAFF.

This clonotype was counted at least ten times. V usage is TRBV28 and J usage is TRBJ2-1; D unresolved. Looked up from germline, CDR1 is MDHEN and CDR2 is SYDVKM. V gave up 7 bases and J gave up 1 base, with 11 bases separating them. The CDR3 length is 14 residues. The chain's CDR3 is CASTSASSYNEQFF. CDR3 DNA: TGTGCCAGCACAAGCGCTAGTTCCTACAATGAGCAGTTCTTC.

This clonotype was counted many times. This chain connects TRBV6-1 to TRBJ1-2, with 12 bases fitting TRBD1. V shed 6 bases and J 5 bases; nucleotides not matched to a gene: 7. This CDR3 comprises 15 residues. Germline CDR1 reads MNHNS; CDR2 reads SASEGT. CDR3 nucleotides: TGTGCCAGCAGGGGACAGGGGGCCACTACGTATGGCTACACCTTC. Protein sequence: CASRGQGATTYGYTF.

Many counts were recorded for this clonotype. This sequence joins TRBV28 and TRBJ2-7; 11 positions agree with TRBD1. CDR3 length: 15 residues. Germline CDR1 is MDHEN and CDR2 is SYDVKM. V dropped 7 bases and J dropped 2; count of bases not matched to a gene: 7. In DNA form, the CDR3 reads TGTGCCAGCACCCCTTGGGGACAGGGGGCCTACGAGCAGTACTTC. Protein product: CASTPWGQGAYEQYF.

This clonotype was picked up many times. The chain couples TRBV15 to TRBJ1-6; D is uncertain. This CDR3 comprises 17 residues. Trimming removed 0 bases from V and 7 bases from J, with 16 bases in between. Germline V gene sequence: CDR1 LNHNV, CDR2 YYDKDF (reference sequence). Here the CDR3 DNA reads TGTGCCACCAGCAGAGATCTACTAGGCAGGTTGAATTCACCCCTCCACTTT. Protein product: CATSRDLLGRLNSPLHF.

This clonotype was observed many times. The chain links TRBV12-3 or TRBV12-4 to TRBJ2-3; D remains unclear. This CDR3 is 14 amino acids long. Trimming shortened V by 5 bases and J by 2 bases, and 11 bases separated the two germline ends. CDR3 loop: CASSVASSTDTQYF. CDR3 coding DNA: TGTGCCAGCAGTGTCGCGTCATCCACAGATACGCAGTATTTT.

This clonotype has a count of ten or more. This chain uses TRBV27 with TRBJ1-3; D ambiguous. The V and J ends lost 3 bases and 0 bases respectively, with 6 bases between them. The CDR3 runs 14 residues. The V gene's germline CDR1 is MNHEY and CDR2 SMNVEV (reference sequence). In DNA, the CDR3 is TGTGCCAGCAGTTTTGCTGCCTCTGGAAACACCATATATTTT. Protein product: CASSFAASGNTIYF.

This rearrangement joins TRBV9 to TRBJ1-6; the match to TRBD1 covers 8 bases. V was pared by 3 bases and J by 6 bases, with 5 bases of the junction left unmatched. The V gene's germline CDR1 is SGDLS and CDR2 YYNGEE. This CDR3 is 15 amino acids long. CDR3 DNA sequence: TGTGCCAGCAGCGCCCGGACAGGGAGTAATTCACCCCTCCACTTT. Its translation is CASSARTGSNSPLHF.

This clonotype showed up many times. The V and J genes are TRBV11-2 and TRBJ1-3; weak D call: TRBD1 (6 bases). The ends were cut back, 8 bases at V and 4 bases at J, with 12 bases in the middle. The CDR3 extends over 13 amino acids. Per germline, CDR1 SGHAT and CDR2 FQNNGV. The CDR3 here is CASRSGGGNTIYF. DNA for the CDR3: TGTGCCAGCCGCTCGGGGGGCGGAAACACCATATATTTT.

This clonotype appeared many times. The chain has TRBV12-3 or TRBV12-4 and TRBJ2-1; D is possibly TRBD2 (6 bases). The CDR3 contains 14 residues. The V and J ends lost 4 bases and 10 bases respectively, with 17 bases between them. CDR3 sequence: CASSSGLLGWEQFF. The CDR3 DNA reads TGTGCCAGCAGTTCGGGACTCCTCGGGTGGGAGCAGTTCTTC.

This clonotype was detected many times. This rearrangement joins TRBV29-1 to TRBJ1-2; D is perhaps TRBD1 (5 bases). V was trimmed by 1 base and J by 0 bases, leaving 18 bases between them. Per the germline V gene, CDR1 is SQVTM and CDR2 is ANQGSEA. This CDR3 has 17 amino acids. For the CDR3, the DNA is TGCAGCGTTGAAGCCACGGGACGTCCTTCTCCTAACTATGGCTACACCTTC. Amino acid sequence: CSVEATGRPSPNYGYTF.

This clonotype occurred many times. CDR3 sequence: CASSLGTSGSMKTQYF. The CDR3 coding sequence is TGTGCCAGCAGTCTCGGGACTAGCGGGAGTATGAAGACCCAGTACTTC. The chain carries TRBV27 and TRBJ2-5; 14 bases line up with TRBD2. Trimming removed 5 bases from V and 6 bases from J; junction bases left unmatched: 8. Germline values: CDR1 MNHEY, CDR2 SMNVEV (reference sequence). CDR3 length: 16 amino acids.

This clonotype was counted ten times or more. The germline gene is not matched at one end of the junction; a read error may be the cause. CDR3 nucleotides: TGCGCCAGCGGCCAAGAAGGGGTACGTCCGGACAATGAGCAGTTCTTC. Protein product: CASGQEGVRPDNEQFF. The chain employs TRBV4-1 and TRBJ2-1; tentative D call: TRBD1 (5 bases). This CDR3 is built from 16 residues. Germline-derived CDR1 and CDR2 are MGHRA and YSYEKL.

At least ten counts were recorded for this clonotype. The rearrangement uses TRBV20-1 and TRBJ1-1; D is ambiguous. CDR1 and CDR2 from the germline V gene are DFQATT and SNEGSKA (reference sequence). There are 15 residues in the CDR3. Deletions cut 4 bases from V and 0 bases from J, with 15 bases between. CDR3 amino acids: CSAMSRNVMNTEAFF. As DNA, the CDR3 is TGCAGTGCTATGTCCAGGAATGTCATGAACACTGAAGCTTTCTTT.

Here the CDR3 DNA reads TGCAGTGCACACCCACCGGGACTAGCGGCCTACGAGCAGTACTTC. Residues: CSAHPPGLAAYEQYF. The chain employs TRBV20-1 and TRBJ2-7; 11 bases line up with TRBD2. The CDR3 loop spans 15 amino acids. The germline CDR1 and CDR2 sequences are DFQATT and SNEGSKA (reference sequence). With 6 bases clipped from V and 2 bases from J, the junction kept 9 bases outside the gene matches.

This clonotype appeared many times. A read error may be the cause here, since a much bigger clone is one base away. The chain has TRBV9 and TRBJ2-7; TRBD2 matches 12 bases. This CDR3 spans 15 amino acids. Trimming removed 3 bases from V and 0 bases from J; junction bases left unmatched: 1. Germline V gene data show CDR1 as SGDLS and CDR2 as YYNGEE. CDR3 DNA: TGTGCCAGCAGCGCGACTAGCGGGAGCTCCTACGAGCAGTACTTC. Protein product: CASSATSGSSYEQYF.

This clonotype was counted at least ten times. The CDR3 reads CASSRTGGGGELFF. Here the CDR3 DNA reads TGTGCCAGCAGTCGGACAGGGGGCGGCGGGGAGCTGTTTTTT. The chain is built from TRBV28 and TRBJ2-2; 11 bases line up with TRBD1. The junction had 3 bases not matched to a gene; V was cut back by 5 bases and J by 7 bases. Germline V gene lookup returns CDR1 MDHEN and CDR2 SYDVKM. The CDR3 consists of 14 residues.

For this clonotype: It may be a read error: a sequence one base away is much more abundant. This sequence joins TRBV20-1 and TRBJ2-7; TRBD1 agrees at 7 bases. V shed 1 base and J 2 bases; nucleotides not matched to a gene: 2. This CDR3 spans 13 amino acids. Germline lookup yields CDR1 DFQATT and CDR2 SNEGSKA (reference sequence). The DNA of the CDR3 is TGCAGTGCTAGAGGGGACAGACCCTACGAGCAGTACTTC. Protein sequence: CSARGDRPYEQYF.

Comments on this clonotype: This may be a read error: a much more frequent sequence differs by one nucleotide. The chain is built from TRBV4-2 and TRBJ2-5, with 8 bases aligning to TRBD1. The germline gives CDR1 LGHNA, CDR2 YNFKEQ. With V trimmed by 0 bases and J by 11 bases, 14 bases remained unmatched. The CDR3 length is 16 residues. The CDR3 region has the DNA TGTGCCAGCAGCCAAGAGAACCAGGGGGCGGTCAATGAGCAGTACTTC. Translation: CASSQENQGAVNEQYF.